Below, one T cell receptor (beta chain) is given with its context. Its antigen is still unknown. Nominally healthy donors provided the samples, though records likely missed some immune exposures. The sample is drawn from a study of cytomegalovirus exposure and HLA in healthy donors. J was trimmed by 0 bases and V by 2 bases; bases with no gene match: 13. Per the germline V gene, CDR1 is GTSNPN and CDR2 is SVGIG (reference sequence). This CDR3 contains 17 residues. The study's findings and limits: The authors later found TCR association rates varying by HLA locus, with DRB1 most and HLA-C fewest.

The study ran its PCR with 60 Vbeta and 13 Jbeta primers. Profiling relied on immunoSEQ multiplex PCR, and the TCRdb table lists in-frame clones only, not all of them. The sample carries around 250,000 clones, about 86% recorded once. This receptor was identified in a woman aged 55-69 years in good health and CMV-seropositive. Sequencing was performed on PBMCs. V gene TRBV30 combines with J gene TRBJ2-7; 7 bases are shared with TRBD2. CDR3 loop: CAWSRRREQRGSYEQYF. For the CDR3, the DNA is TGTGCCTGGAGTCGGCGGCGGGAGCAAAGGGGCTCCTACGAGCAGTACTTC.